The rows below give T cell receptor beta chains drawn from one sample of a study of shared clonotypes between healthy human individuals. Sequencing used immunoSEQ multiplex PCR; TCRdb keeps in-frame clones, though not all of them. Among a few million clones, around 94% were seen once, and the ten largest hold about 0.13%. Sequenced: naive CD4+ T cells sorted from blood. The receptor source for this set is a man between 18 and 29 years old in good health. CDR3s include the opening cysteine and the closing phenylalanine or tryptophan. D genes are given only for firm matches. Clone sizes are given selectively: once, few, many, or a class where the clone is expanded.

TRBJ2-2 | . | TRBD1 | TRBV4-3 | TGCGCCAGCAGCCGAGAACAGGGGTGGGACACCGGGGAGCTGTTTTTT | CASSREQGWDTGELFF
TRBJ2-1 | . | TRBD2 | TRBV19 | TGTGCCAGTAGTCTAGCGGGAGTACCCGGTAATGAGCAGTTCTTC | CASSLAGVPGNEQFF
TRBJ1-6 | . | . | TRBV7-9 | TGTGCCAGCAGCCGAGAGGTAGGGTCGGTACATTCACCCCTCCACTTT | CASSREVGSVHSPLHF
TRBJ2-7 | once | TRBD1 | TRBV7-2 | TGTGCCAGCACGTCCGGGACAGGAGCCTACGAGCAGTACTTC | CASTSGTGAYEQYF
TRBJ1-4 | . | . | TRBV2 | TGTGCCAGCACGGGTTTAATGGGTGAAAAACTGTTTTTT | CASTGLMGEKLFF
TRBJ1-2 | . | . | TRBV10-3 | TGTGCCATCAGTGGGGTTGGTGGCTACACCTTC | CAISGVGGYTF
TRBJ1-3 | . | . | TRBV7-9 | TGTGCCAGCAGCTTTTTCCAGACAAACTCTGGAAACACCATATATTTT | CASSFFQTNSGNTIYF
TRBJ2-5 | . | TRBD1 | TRBV7-9 | TGTGCCAGCAGTCCGGGACAGACCCAAGAGACCCAGTACTTC | CASSPGQTQETQYF
TRBJ2-1 | . | TRBD1 | TRBV10-3 | TGTGCCATCAGCGCGGACAGGCCCAGCGAGCAGTTCTTC | CAISADRPSEQFF
TRBJ1-2 | . | TRBD1 | TRBV6-5 | TGTGCCAGCAGTTACTCGAACAGGGGGCGGGATGGCTACACCTTC | CASSYSNRGRDGYTF
TRBJ1-6 | . | . | TRBV18 | TGTGCCAGCTCACCACCGTTGGGGGCGAGCTCACCCCTCCACTTT | CASSPPLGASSPLHF
TRBJ1-2 | . | TRBD1 | TRBV28 | TGTGCCAGCAGTTTAATGGACAGGGGGGACTATGGCTACACCTTC | CASSLMDRGDYGYTF
TRBJ1-1 | . | . | TRBV23-1 | TGCGCCAGCAGTCACCTGAGTAAATCAAGGGGGATGAACACTGAAGCTTTCTTT | CASSHLSKSRGMNTEAFF
TRBJ2-2 | . | TRBD1 | TRBV2 | TGTGCCAGCAGCATACAGGGGTCCGGGGAGCTGTTTTTT | CASSIQGSGELFF
TRBJ2-1 | . | . | TRBV7-2 | TGTGCCAGCAGCCCCAAACATGAGCAGTTCTTC | CASSPKHEQFF
TRBJ1-6 | . | TRBD1 | TRBV2 | TGTGCCAGCAGTGAAGGGACAGGGGGAAATTCACCCCTCCACTTT | CASSEGTGGNSPLHF
TRBJ2-5 | . | . | TRBV6-1 | TGTGCCAGCAGTCCGACCGGGACCCTGGGGGAGACCCAGTACTTC | CASSPTGTLGETQYF
TRBJ1-1 | . | . | TRBV10-1 | TGCGCCAGCAGTGCGACCCGCGGGCTGACTGAAGCTTTCTTT | CASSATRGLTEAFF
TRBJ2-7 | . | . | TRBV15 | TGTGCCACCAGCAGATCCCGGGACATTACCTACGAGCAGTACTTC | CATSRSRDITYEQYF
TRBJ1-4 | . | . | TRBV13 | TGTGCCAGCAGCCCGGGACCGAACATTGGGACGGAAAAACTGTTTTTT | CASSPGPNIGTEKLFF
TRBJ1-1 | . | . | TRBV6-6 | TGTGCCAGCACAGACCCATCGGCGAACACTGAAGCTTTCTTT | CASTDPSANTEAFF
TRBJ2-1 | . | . | TRBV2 | TGTGCCAGCAATGGGGGGGGGCCGAACAATGAGCAGTTCTTC | CASNGGGPNNEQFF
TRBJ2-1 | . | . | TRBV28 | TGTGCCAGCAGTTTATACCCCCCGGAAGGCGGCGAGCAGTTCTTC | CASSLYPPEGGEQFF
TRBJ1-2 | . | . | TRBV28 | TGTGCCAGCAGTTTGCCCGGACGGGACTATGGCTACACCTTC | CASSLPGRDYGYTF
TRBJ1-5 | . | TRBD1 | TRBV6-1 | TGTGCCAGCAGCCAACAGGGGGCGATTCAGCCCCAGCATTTT | CASSQQGAIQPQHF
TRBJ1-5 | . | . | TRBV6-5 | TGTGCCAGCAGTCTTCGTGGTCAGCCCCAGCATTTT | CASSLRGQPQHF
TRBJ2-1 | . | . | TRBV20-1 | TGCAGTGCTAGGCCGGGACCTGAGCAGTTCTTC | CSARPGPEQFF
TRBJ2-1 | . | TRBD2 | TRBV7-9 | TGTGCCAGCAGGCTAGCTAGCGGGGCCGCTGAGCAGTTCTTC | CASRLASGAAEQFF
TRBJ2-5 | . | . | TRBV7-9 | TGTGCCAGCAGCTTATTAGGCTCCTCCTCTTTGGAGACCCAGTACTTC | CASSLLGSSSLETQYF
TRBJ2-2 | . | TRBD2 | TRBV9 | TGTGCCAGCAGGGCTAGCGGGACCACCGGGGAGCTGTTTTTT | CASRASGTTGELFF
TRBJ1-1 | few | . | TRBV30 | TGTGCTAGCTCCGGGTCGGCTCTTGAGACTGAAGCTTTCTTT | CASSGSALETEAFF
TRBJ1-5 | . | . | TRBV7-2 | TGTGCCAGCAGCTTAGCCCAGGGGCGTCAGCCCCAGCATTTT | CASSLAQGRQPQHF
TRBJ2-5 | . | . | TRBV7-2 | TGTGCCAGCAGCTTTCTCCCACGAGGGGGATGGGAGACCCAGTACTTC | CASSFLPRGGWETQYF
TRBJ2-2 | . | TRBD1 | TRBV7-2 | TGTGCCAGCAGCTCGCGACAGGGGTACGGGGAGCTGTTTTTT | CASSSRQGYGELFF
TRBJ2-7 | . | . | TRBV7-8 | TGTGCCAGCAGCTCCAAGGGCATGTACGAGCAGTACTTC | CASSSKGMYEQYF
TRBJ1-1 | . | . | TRBV5-1 | TGCGCCAGCAGCCCTCTATCTGCAGGCACTGAAGCTTTCTTT | CASSPLSAGTEAFF
TRBJ1-6 | once | TRBD1 | TRBV30 | TGTGCCTGGAGTGTAGATCTGCTATTGGGACAGGATAATTCACCCCTCCACTTT | CAWSVDLLLGQDNSPLHF
TRBJ1-3 | . | . | TRBV4-3 | TGCGCCAGCAGCCAAGAGTCAGGGCCTGGAAACACCATATATTTT | CASSQESGPGNTIYF
TRBJ1-5 | . | . | TRBV7-2 | TGTGCCAGCAGCTTGGACACCGCTAGCAATCAGCCCCAGCATTTT | CASSLDTASNQPQHF
TRBJ2-7 | . | TRBD1 | TRBV11-1 | TGTGCCAGCAGTTCGGGACAGGGGGCGCCTCCTTACGAGCAGTACTTC | CASSSGQGAPPYEQYF
TRBJ2-7 | once | . | TRBV7-9 | TGTGCCAGCAGCCCGGGCTTGGGGGGTAGGTACGAGCAGTACTTC | CASSPGLGGRYEQYF
TRBJ1-2 | . | . | TRBV11-2 | TGTGCCAGCAGCTTACAAGGTCTCTATGGCTACACCTTC | CASSLQGLYGYTF